One and the same sample provided the 9 T cell receptor beta chains below, sequenced in a study of T cell responses to AZD1222 COVID-19 vaccine. Sequenced by immunoSEQ multiplex PCR; TCRdb stores in-frame clones only, minus some. Among approximately 89,000 clones listed, just over 90% were seen once. The sample was peripheral blood, taken on day 0 of AZD1222 vaccination. The receptors derive from an adult in good health.

V usage is TRBV7-9 and J usage is TRBJ2-7, with a weak D call TRBD2 (7 bases). CDR1 is SEHNR, CDR2 FQNEAQ, per germline (reference sequence). The CDR3 length is 14 residues. V was shortened by 5 bases and J by 6 bases, with 17 bases between the two germline ends. This chain's CDR3 is CASSRSGGLVEQYF. CDR3 DNA sequence: TGTGCCAGCAGCCGATCCGGGGGGCTTGTCGAGCAGTACTTC.

This chain uses TRBV5-6 with TRBJ2-4; the match to TRBD1 covers 10 bases. Trimming cost V 4 bases and J 6 bases; bases outside gene matches: 4. CDR3 length: 14 amino acids. Germline V CDR1 and CDR2: SGHDT, YYEEEE. CDR3 residues: CASSAGQGINIQYF. In DNA form, the CDR3 reads TGTGCCAGCAGCGCGGGACAGGGGATAAACATTCAGTACTTC.

This chain uses TRBV5-1 with TRBJ2-7, with 7 bases that match TRBD1. The J segment lost 6 bases and the V segment lost 4 bases, leaving 13 bases of the junction unmatched. The germline gives CDR1 SGHRS, CDR2 YFSETQ. The CDR3 sequence is 15 residues long. This CDR3 reads CASSPQTGFSGEQYF. CDR3 bases: TGCGCCAGCAGCCCTCAGACAGGGTTTTCGGGCGAGCAGTACTTC.

The genes are TRBV2 and TRBJ1-2, with TRBD1 matching 7 bases. The length of the CDR3 is 16 residues. Germline V gene lookup returns CDR1 SNHLY and CDR2 FYNNEI. V shed 5 bases and J 8 bases; nucleotides not matched to a gene: 17. For the CDR3, the DNA is TGTGCCAGCAGTCCCAGCGCAATCCCGACAGGGAAGGGCTACACCTTC. Translating it yields CASSPSAIPTGKGYTF.

The genes are TRBV20-1 and TRBJ2-1; D is perhaps TRBD2 (6 bases). Germline lookup yields CDR1 DFQATT and CDR2 SNEGSKA (reference sequence). The CDR3 extends over 11 amino acids. Trimming took off 4 bases at V and 15 bases at J, with 16 bases between the two ends. The CDR3, as DNA: TGCAGTGCTACCCTCTCCGCGGGGCTGTTCTTC. This sequence encodes CSATLSAGLFF.

V gene TRBV6-5 combines with J gene TRBJ2-2, with TRBD2 matching 10 bases. Trimming removed 7 bases from V and 6 bases from J; junction bases left unmatched: 8. Germline CDR1 and CDR2: MNHEY and SVGAGI. There are 15 residues in the CDR3. CDR3 in amino acids: CASTWGTSVSGELFF. The CDR3, as DNA: TGTGCCAGCACCTGGGGGACTAGCGTGTCCGGGGAGCTGTTTTTT.

This clone was counted a single time. V and J are TRBV3-1 (or the pseudogene TRBV3-2) and TRBJ1-1, with a possible D match to TRBD1 (6 bases). Deletions cut 0 bases from V and 8 bases from J, with 16 bases between. The CDR3 contains 15 residues. Germline V gene lookup returns CDR1 LGHDT and CDR2 YNNKEL (reference sequence). This chain's CDR3 is CASSQESWGGAEAFF. The DNA for the CDR3 is TGTGCCAGCAGCCAAGAATCATGGGGGGGGGCCGAAGCTTTCTTT.

This chain connects TRBV6-5 to TRBJ1-1, with D perhaps TRBD1 (5 bases). There are 14 residues in the CDR3. V shed 6 bases and J shed 2 bases, with 13 bases lying between them. Germline values: CDR1 MNHEY, CDR2 SVGAGI. CDR3 residues: CASRGRSTNTEAFF. CDR3 in DNA: TGTGCCAGCAGGGGGCGCAGCACAAACACTGAAGCTTTCTTT.

J is TRBJ2-1 and V is TRBV5-1, with D possibly matching TRBD1 (6 bases). The V end lost 5 bases, the J end lost 0 bases, and 12 bases lay between the germline ends. Germline-derived CDR1 and CDR2 are SGHRS and YFSETQ. The CDR3 totals 15 residues. The CDR3 spells CASRSTGSSYNEQFF. The CDR3 DNA is TGCGCCAGCAGAAGTACAGGGAGCTCCTACAATGAGCAGTTCTTC.